What follows is one T cell receptor (beta chain) and its context. As yet, its antigen is unknown. The sample comes from a study of Ad26.COV2.S vaccination and SARS-CoV-2 variants. General study findings and limits: Measurements of TCR breadth and depth may have given underestimates of the total T cell responses. Vaccine recipients showed a spike-specific TCR breadth that was higher than in placebo recipients.

The treatment: roughly 20 received Ad26.COV2.S at low or high dose, single or two shots; about five received placebo; per-sample allocation not given. Sampling was performed 63 days after the first vaccine or placebo injection. Adults aged 18-55 years in Boston included the donor. Libraries were prepared by immunoSEQ multiplex PCR; TCRdb keeps only in-frame clonotypes and omits some of them. This table has around 370,000 clones, about 88% appearing once. This CDR3 contains 16 residues. Germline V lookup: CDR1 LGHNA, CDR2 YSLEER. Trimming removed 4 bases at V and 2 bases at J, with 18 bases between. The clonotype comes from a person between 18 and 60 years old who received the Ad26.COV2.S COVID-19 vaccine or a placebo. The sample was peripheral blood, taken in a trial of Ad26.COV2.S vaccine versus placebo. The chain carries TRBV4-3 and TRBJ2-7; weak D call: TRBD2 (5 bases). CDR3 DNA sequence: TGCGCCAGCAGCCCCCGCGAACTAGGAGGTCCCTACGAGCAGTACTTC. Amino acid sequence: CASSPRELGGPYEQYF.